This entry lists 28 T cell receptor beta chains sequenced from one sample in a study of patients and donors after allogeneic stem cell transplantation. TCRdb re-called the RT-PCR reads with MiXCR, one entry per CDR3 protein. The repertoire has about 2,600 distinct CDR3 sequences, roughly a sixth of them found once; the top ten carry less than 20%. Sequenced sample: blood, either unsorted or a sorted T cell fraction (not recorded which). The origin of the receptors is a human donor who was either an allogeneic HSCT recipient or a stem cell or donor lymphocyte infusion donor (not recorded which). It is not recorded whose cells these are; they may come from a transplant donor.

This clonotype was found a few times. This sequence joins TRBV24-1 and TRBJ2-7; D gene unclear. Germline V gene lookup returns CDR1 KGHDR and CDR2 SFDVKD. V was cut by 4 bases and J by 2 bases, with 2 bases left in between. The CDR3 runs to 11 residues. CDR3 protein: CATSDTYEQYF. The DNA for the CDR3 is TGTGCCACCAGTGACACCTACGAGCAGTACTTC.

The genes are TRBV6-5 and TRBJ2-1; the match to TRBD2 covers 11 bases. CDR3 length: 15 residues. V gave up 4 bases and J gave up 7 bases; unmatched junction bases: 6. Germline V CDR1 and CDR2: MNHEY, SVGAGI. The CDR3 DNA reads as TGTGCCAGCAGTTCTACTAGCGGGAGCGGGAATGAGCAGTTCTTC. This encodes CASSSTSGSGNEQFF.

The V and J genes are TRBV29-1 and TRBJ2-7; no clear D gene. The CDR3 totals 11 residues. Germline CDR1 is SQVTM and CDR2 is ANQGSEA. The ends were cut back, 6 bases at V and 2 bases at J, with 8 bases in the middle. The CDR3 loop is CSVGTAYEQYF. CDR3 nucleotide sequence: TGCAGCGTCGGCACAGCCTACGAGCAGTACTTC.

This chain joins TRBV12-3 or TRBV12-4 and TRBJ2-1; D is possibly TRBD2 (6 bases). The CDR3 is made up of 14 amino acids. V was clipped by 5 bases and J by 12 bases, with 20 bases between them. CDR3 in amino acids: CASSPMRGGMGQFF. The CDR3 DNA reads as TGTGCCAGCAGTCCCATGCGGGGCGGGATGGGGCAGTTCTTC.

Judged by abundance, this clonotype is medium-sized. CDR3 DNA sequence: TGTGCCAGCAGCTTATGGGACAGGCCCTACAATGAGCAGTTCTTC. This gives the protein CASSLWDRPYNEQFF. The V call is TRBV7-6, the J call TRBJ2-1; 8 bases fit TRBD1. CDR1 SGHVS and CDR2 FNYEAQ come from the germline V gene. The V segment lost 2 bases and the J segment 2 bases; nucleotides outside the gene matches: 2. This CDR3 spans 15 amino acids. Based on the CDR3 plus reference TRBV7-6 and TRBJ2-1, the full variable domain is GAGVSQSPRYKVTKRGQDVALRCDPISGHVSLYWYRQALGQGPEFLTYFNYEAQQDKSGLPNDRFSAERPEGSISTLTIQRTEQRDSAMYRCASSLWDRPYNEQFFGPGTRLTVL.

Remarks on this clonotype: The junction departs from germline at one end; a sequencing error may be responsible. This chain connects TRBV24-1 to TRBJ2-2; D unclear. The CDR3 spans 13 residues. CDR1 is KGHDR, CDR2 SFDVKD, per germline. DNA for the CDR3: TGTGCCACCAGGGATTCAAGCACCGGGGAGCTGTTTTTT. Translating gives CATRDSSTGELFF.

This clonotype was detected a few times. The chain combines TRBV7-2 with TRBJ1-2, with TRBD1 matching 7 bases. The CDR3 runs to 14 residues. Unmatched junction bases numbered 2, after V lost 2 bases and J lost 2 bases. Germline-derived CDR1 and CDR2 are SGHTA and FQGNSA. Here the CDR3 reads CASSLLTGNYGYTF. Written as DNA, the CDR3 is TGTGCCAGCAGCTTACTGACAGGGAACTATGGCTACACCTTC.

Only one count was recorded for this clonotype. V usage is TRBV6-2 or TRBV6-3 and J usage is TRBJ1-2; D is unresolved. This CDR3 has 11 amino acids. Trimming cost V 5 bases and J 3 bases, with 4 bases left between them. CDR1 is MNHEY and CDR2 is SVGEGT in the germline V gene. CDR3: CASSLYYGYTF. The CDR3 DNA follows: TGTGCCAGCAGTCTCTACTATGGCTACACCTTC.

J is TRBJ1-1 and V is TRBV5-5; unclear D gene. The CDR3 runs 15 residues. Germline V lookup: CDR1 SGHKS, CDR2 YYEKEE (reference sequence). Trimming cost V 2 bases and J 1 base, with 12 bases left between them. CDR3 in DNA: TGTGCCAGCAGCTTAGTCGCATGGCCGAACACTGAAGCTTTCTTT. It encodes CASSLVAWPNTEAFF.

This clonotype has a handful of counts. The CDR3 sequence: CASSYSLDGNYEQYF. The CDR3 DNA follows: TGTGCCAGCAGTTACTCCTTAGACGGAAACTACGAGCAGTACTTC. J is TRBJ2-7 and V is TRBV6-5; D is unclear. Trimming stripped 0 bases from V and 3 bases from J, with 12 bases between. Germline loops: CDR1 MNHEY, CDR2 SVGAGI. The CDR3 has 15 amino acids.

This clonotype was detected only a few times. This chain links TRBV11-2 with TRBJ2-1; no reliable D call. The V and J ends lost 3 bases and 7 bases respectively, with 7 bases between them. This CDR3 comprises 12 residues. Germline CDR1 reads SGHAT; CDR2 reads FQNNGV. The CDR3 sequence: CASSFAGNEQFF. CDR3 DNA sequence: TGTGCCAGCAGCTTCGCCGGGAATGAGCAGTTCTTC.

The chain carries TRBV18 and TRBJ1-1, with D possibly TRBD1 on 6 matching bases. V was pared by 8 bases and J by 0 bases, with 16 bases between. The CDR3 consists of 15 residues. Germline CDR1 reads KGHSH; CDR2 reads LQKENI. Here the CDR3 DNA reads TGTGCCAGCCCCCGGGACAAGGGCATGAACACTGAAGCTTTCTTT. Amino acids: CASPRDKGMNTEAFF.

There are a few counts of this clonotype. The rearrangement links TRBV5-1 to TRBJ1-1; D unresolved. Trimming took off 6 bases at V and 1 base at J, with 10 bases between the two ends. The CDR3 consists of 13 residues. CDR1 is SGHRS and CDR2 is YFSETQ in the germline V gene. The CDR3 DNA is TGCGCCAGCACCCCCGACGGGAACACTGAAGCTTTCTTT. It translates to CASTPDGNTEAFF.

V and J are TRBV5-6 and TRBJ2-7; 10 bases are a match to TRBD2. Germline V gene lookup returns CDR1 SGHDT and CDR2 YYEEEE. This CDR3 region has 14 residues. V shed 2 bases, J shed 6 bases, and the junction held 5 bases outside the gene matches. The CDR3: CASSFPGLASEQYF. The CDR3 bases are TGTGCCAGCAGCTTTCCGGGACTAGCGTCCGAGCAGTACTTC.

The rearrangement joins TRBV18 to TRBJ2-1; D is unresolved. Trimming left V 0 bases short and J 7 bases short, with 16 bases between. The germline gives CDR1 KGHSH, CDR2 LQKENI. This CDR3 region has 16 residues. The CDR3 here is CASSPPAPKVTNEQFF. The CDR3 bases are TGTGCCAGCTCACCACCGGCCCCGAAGGTCACGAATGAGCAGTTCTTC.

By frequency in the sample, this clonotype is medium-sized (0.01 to 0.1%). The chain has TRBV7-6 and TRBJ2-2; no clear D. CDR1 and CDR2 from the germline V gene are SGHVS and FNYEAQ. The CDR3 runs 15 residues. V was pared by 0 bases and J by 0 bases, with 5 bases between. DNA of the CDR3: TGTGCCAGCAGCTTAGCGCTAGCGAACACCGGGGAGCTGTTTTTT. Translated: CASSLALANTGELFF.

The rearrangement uses TRBV7-9 and TRBJ2-7; D gene uncertain. Germline values: CDR1 SEHNR, CDR2 FQNEAQ (reference sequence). V was cut by 2 bases and J by 7 bases, with 12 bases left in between. This CDR3 comprises 13 residues. CDR3 coding DNA: TGTGCCAGCAGCTTAAGTCCGGACCCAGAGCAGTACTTC. Its protein is CASSLSPDPEQYF.

The chain recombines TRBV7-9 with TRBJ1-1, with D tentatively TRBD1 (5 bases). Trimming pared 0 bases from V and 3 bases from J, leaving 8 bases between. The CDR3 spans 14 residues. CDR1 and CDR2 (germline): SEHNR, FQNEAQ (reference sequence). The CDR3 DNA is TGTGCCAGCAGCTTAGCCCGGGGGTACACTGAAGCTTTCTTT. Residues: CASSLARGYTEAFF.

This clonotype was recorded a few times. The chain is built from TRBV29-1 and TRBJ1-1; 7 bases match TRBD1. The CDR3 covers 13 residues. The germline V gene has CDR1 SQVTM and CDR2 ANQGSEA. Trimming at V came to 3 bases and at J to 1 base, leaving 2 bases not matched to a gene. CDR3 nucleotide sequence: TGCAGCGTTGAGCAGGGGGGGAACACTGAAGCTTTCTTT. It encodes CSVEQGGNTEAFF. Based on the CDR3 plus reference TRBV29-1 and TRBJ1-1, the full variable domain is SAVISQKPSRDICQRGTSLTIQCQVDSQVTMMFWYRQQPGQSLTLIATANQGSEATYESGFVIDKFPISRPNLTFSTLTVSNMSPEDSSIYLCSVEQGGNTEAFFGQGTRLTVV.

The rearrangement joins TRBV30 to TRBJ2-2; D might be TRBD1 or TRBD2, each matching 5 bases. The germline gives CDR1 GTSNPN, CDR2 SVGIG (reference sequence). This CDR3 region has 12 residues. V dropped 3 bases and J dropped 6 bases, with 8 bases sitting between them. CDR3 coding DNA: TGTGCCTGGAGGCTGGGGGCCGGGGAGCTGTTTTTT. It translates to CAWRLGAGELFF.

The chain uses TRBV20-1 and TRBJ2-7; no definite D call. Trimming removed 3 bases from V and 1 base from J, with 1 base in between. CDR3 length equals 10 residues. Germline CDR1 is DFQATT and CDR2 is SNEGSKA (reference sequence). Here the CDR3 DNA reads TGCAGTGCTAGTTCCTACGAGCAGTACTTC. Translation: CSASSYEQYF.

The chain combines TRBV20-1 with TRBJ2-1; 7 positions match TRBD2. Trimming took 0 bases from V and 0 from J; bases not matched to a gene: 5. The germline V gene has CDR1 DFQATT and CDR2 SNEGSKA (reference sequence). The CDR3 runs to 16 residues. CDR3 amino acids: CSARDPGGSSYNEQFF. CDR3 DNA: TGCAGTGCTAGAGATCCGGGCGGGAGCTCCTACAATGAGCAGTTCTTC.

This chain joins TRBV6-5 and TRBJ1-1; D possibly corresponds to TRBD1 (5 bases). Germline V gene sequence: CDR1 MNHEY, CDR2 SVGAGI. The V end lost 4 bases, the J end lost 4 bases, and 16 bases lay between the germline ends. The CDR3 is made up of 15 amino acids. The CDR3: CASSSLRGVGTEAFF. CDR3 DNA sequence: TGTGCCAGCAGTTCGCTCCGGGGGGTAGGCACTGAAGCTTTCTTT.

This clonotype has more than one count but fewer than ten. The gene calls are TRBV7-9 and TRBJ1-1, with D unclear. The CDR3 has 13 amino acids. Germline V gene data show CDR1 as SEHNR and CDR2 as FQNEAQ (reference sequence). V dropped 3 bases and J dropped 6 bases, with 11 bases sitting between them. CDR3 DNA: TGTGCCAGCAGCTTGGAGGGTGAGGCTGAAGCTTTCTTT. Translating gives CASSLEGEAEAFF. The full variable domain, in which reference TRBV7-9 and TRBJ1-1 provide the parts outside the CDR3, is DTGVSQNPRHKITKRGQNVTFRCDPISEHNRLYWYRQTLGQGPEFLTYFQNEAQLEKSRLLSDRFSAERPKGSFSTLEIQRTEQGDSAMYLCASSLEGEAEAFFGQGTRLTVV.

J is TRBJ1-2 and V is TRBV19; D is perhaps TRBD1 (6 bases). V shed 3 bases and J shed 5 bases, with 13 bases lying between them. This CDR3 contains 14 residues. Per germline, CDR1 LNHDA and CDR2 SQIVND (reference sequence). In DNA form, the CDR3 reads TGTGCCAGTAGTATCGAGCAGGGGAGGTATGGCTACACCTTC. It is translated as CASSIEQGRYGYTF.

This clonotype was seen a handful of times. The V and J genes are TRBV7-2 and TRBJ1-6; TRBD1 matches 7 bases. The CDR3 length is 16 residues. Germline V gene lookup returns CDR1 SGHTA and CDR2 FQGNSA. The J segment lost 10 bases and the V segment lost 1 base, leaving 10 bases of the junction unmatched. CDR3 DNA: TGTGCCAGCAGCTTAGTACAGGGGAGCTCAGGGTCACCCCTCCACTTT. Amino acid sequence: CASSLVQGSSGSPLHF. The full variable domain, with the rest looked up from reference TRBV7-2 and TRBJ1-6, is GAGVSQSPSNKVTEKGKDVELRCDPISGHTALYWYRQSLGQGLEFLIYFQGNSAPDKSGLPSDRFSAERTGGSVSTLTIQRTQQEDSAVYLCASSLVQGSSGSPLHFGNGTRLTVT.

Of note for this clonotype: Its ends do not fully match the called genes, so a read error is possible. This rearrangement joins TRBV7-3 to TRBJ2-1, with 7 bases fitting TRBD2. CDR3 length equals 13 residues. Germline values: CDR1 SGHTA, CDR2 FQGTGA. The CDR3 loop reads CASSFAGVNGQFF. The CDR3 region has the DNA TGTGCCAGCAGCTTCGCGGGAGTCAATGGGCAGTTCTTC. The complete variable domain, with remaining parts taken from reference TRBV7-3 and TRBJ2-1, reads GAGVSQTPSNKVTEKGKYVELRCDPISGHTALYWYRQSLGQGPEFLIYFQGTGAADDSGLPNDRFFAVRPEGSVSTLKIQRTERGDSAVYLCASSFAGVNGQFFGPGTRLTVL.

This clonotype is labeled medium-sized. This sequence joins TRBV7-9 and TRBJ2-1, with D perhaps TRBD1 or TRBD2 (5 bases each). Germline-derived CDR1 and CDR2 are SEHNR and FQNEAQ (reference sequence). This CDR3 is 14 amino acids long. Trimming removed 4 bases at V and 5 bases at J, with 12 bases between. The CDR3 region is CASSSRDGHNEQFF. DNA of the CDR3: TGTGCCAGCAGCTCCCGGGACGGACACAATGAGCAGTTCTTC.